One and the same sample provided the 30 T cell receptor beta chains below, sequenced in a study of blood T cells in healthy people across ages. The second PCR ran roughly 6 to 11 cycles with a sample-barcoded 5' primer and J-beta primers. TCRdb analysed the 5' RACE reads with MiXCR anew, one entry per CDR3 protein. The repertoire has about 770,000 distinct CDR3 sequences, under 55% of them found once; the top ten carry around 21%. The sequenced sample was blood. The receptors stem from a man between 60 and 75 years old in good health.

A word on this clonotype: One junction end disagrees with the germline gene, perhaps due to a read error. The chain employs TRBV7-9 and TRBJ1-5, with 8 bases matching TRBD1. Germline assignment: CDR1 SEHNR and CDR2 FQNEAQ (reference sequence). The CDR3 sequence is 19 residues long. The CDR3 loop reads CAHIRRTSGTGDSSQPQHF. The CDR3 DNA reads as TGTGCGCATATCCGACGGACATCCGGGACAGGCGATAGCAGTCAGCCCCAGCATTTT.

This chain uses TRBV7-2 with TRBJ1-1; D is ambiguous. CDR3 length: 15 residues. Trimming cost V 3 bases and J 1 base, with 12 bases left between them. Per the germline V gene, CDR1 is SGHTA and CDR2 is FQGNSA. DNA of the CDR3: TGTGCCAGCAGCTTCCAGAGGAGCGGGAACACTGAAGCTTTCTTT. Its translation is CASSFQRSGNTEAFF.

Many counts were recorded for this clonotype. The genes are TRBV7-3 and TRBJ2-7; TRBD2 agrees at 7 bases. Germline assignment: CDR1 SGHTA and CDR2 FQGTGA. This CDR3 region has 14 residues. The J segment lost 4 bases and the V segment lost 7 bases, leaving 10 bases of the junction unmatched. The CDR3 sequence is CASMQMSGDYEQYF. The CDR3 DNA sequence: TGTGCCAGCATGCAGATGAGCGGGGATTACGAGCAGTACTTC.

This clonotype was counted only a few times. The chain recombines TRBV5-4 with TRBJ1-1, with a tentative D call TRBD1 (5 bases). V was cut by 4 bases and J by 0 bases, with 13 bases left in between. The germline V gene has CDR1 SGHNT and CDR2 YYREEE (reference sequence). This CDR3 region has 15 residues. This CDR3 is CASSAPRGVNTEAFF. The CDR3 bases are TGTGCCAGCAGCGCTCCGCGGGGCGTGAACACTGAAGCTTTCTTT. The whole variable domain, filled in from reference TRBV5-4 and TRBJ1-1, reads ETGVTQSPTHLIKTRGQQVTLRCSSQSGHNTVSWYQQALGQGPQFIFQYYREEENGRGNFPPRFSGLQFPNYSSELNVNALELDDSALYLCASSAPRGVNTEAFFGQGTRLTVV.

The chain uses TRBV7-9 and TRBJ2-2; D not resolved. The germline gives CDR1 SEHNR, CDR2 FQNEAQ (reference sequence). The germline V and J ends were trimmed by 3 bases and 1 base, with 9 bases remaining between them. This CDR3 contains 15 residues. CDR3 nucleotide sequence: TGTGCCAGCAGCTTTAAGGGCGAGAACACCGGGGAGCTGTTTTTT. Translated: CASSFKGENTGELFF.

This CDR3 is CASSLRQGLLSRYEQYF. In nucleotides, the CDR3 is TGTGCCAGCAGTTTAAGGCAGGGGCTCTTGTCCCGCTACGAGCAGTACTTC. The chain uses TRBV6-2 or TRBV6-3 and TRBJ2-7; D is possibly TRBD1 (6 bases). CDR3 size: 17 residues. The V gene lost 4 bases and the J gene lost 3 bases, with 22 bases spanning the gap. Germline loops: CDR1 MNHEY, CDR2 SVGEGT.

The rearrangement joins TRBV12-3 or TRBV12-4 to TRBJ2-1; D may correspond to TRBD1 or TRBD2 (5 bases each). Deletions cut 5 bases from V and 4 bases from J, with 15 bases between. The CDR3 is made up of 15 amino acids. CDR3 DNA: TGTGCCAGCAGTCCCCGAGGGGTCCGGTACAATGAGCAGTTCTTC. Amino acid sequence: CASSPRGVRYNEQFF.

The table lists this clonotype with a count of one. This chain links TRBV6-2 or TRBV6-3 with TRBJ2-5, with D perhaps TRBD1 or TRBD2 (6 bases each). The CDR3 covers 15 residues. V was clipped by 3 bases and J by 3 bases, with 14 bases between them. Germline V gives CDR1 MNHEY, CDR2 SVGEGT. DNA for the CDR3: TGTGCCAGCAGTTATGCCGGGGGCTTTAAAGAGACCCAGTACTTC. Protein: CASSYAGGFKETQYF.

This chain uses TRBV6-2 or TRBV6-3 with TRBJ1-5, with D tentatively TRBD1 (5 bases). Germline assignment: CDR1 MNHEY and CDR2 SVGEGT. Trimming took 6 bases from V and 9 from J, leaving 21 bases between them. The CDR3 totals 15 residues. In nucleotides, the CDR3 is TGTGCCAGCAGCTCGCCCGGGACGGCTCCCCGGCCCCAGCATTTT. Protein sequence: CASSSPGTAPRPQHF.

This clonotype was counted a few times. The chain has TRBV11-2 and TRBJ2-4, with 7 bases aligning to TRBD2. The CDR3 is 13 residues long. Germline V gene data show CDR1 as SGHAT and CDR2 as FQNNGV. Trimming took 5 bases from V and 9 from J; bases not matched to a gene: 7. CDR3 loop: CASSDRLASIQYF. CDR3 DNA sequence: TGTGCCAGCAGCGACCGACTAGCTTCCATTCAGTACTTC.

Comments on this clonotype: A much larger clonotype is one base distant, so this may be a read error. The chain is built from TRBV30 and TRBJ1-2; the D gene is possibly TRBD1 (5 bases). Trimming shortened V by 1 base and J by 4 bases, and 10 bases separated the two germline ends. This CDR3 contains 13 residues. Per the germline V gene, CDR1 is GTSNPN and CDR2 is SVGIG (reference sequence). The CDR3 here is CAWSAGQFYGYTF. The CDR3 region has the DNA TGTGCCTGGAGTGCAGGGCAATTCTATGGCTACACCTTC.

This clonotype came up a few times. V usage is TRBV6-1 and J usage is TRBJ2-1, with D unresolved. The CDR3 is made up of 13 amino acids. V dropped 2 bases and J dropped 9 bases, with 11 bases sitting between them. In germline, CDR1 is MNHNS, CDR2 SASEGT. CDR3 region: CASSEYEVGEQFF. Written as DNA, the CDR3 is TGTGCCAGCAGTGAATACGAGGTGGGTGAGCAGTTCTTC.

The chain has TRBV6-1 and TRBJ2-5; D is uncertain. This CDR3 has 15 residues. Germline-derived CDR1 and CDR2 are MNHNS and SASEGT. Trimming stripped 1 base from V and 9 bases from J, with 18 bases between. The chain's CDR3 is CASSEDPRTYEAQYF. The CDR3 DNA is TGTGCCAGCAGTGAAGATCCTCGGACCTACGAGGCCCAGTACTTC.

The chain carries TRBV28 and TRBJ2-7; 8 positions match TRBD1. Germline V gene lookup returns CDR1 MDHEN and CDR2 SYDVKM. CDR3 length: 17 amino acids. Trimming removed 6 bases from V and 5 bases from J; junction bases left unmatched: 18. The CDR3 sequence is CASSIHHALDRVNEQYF. CDR3 nucleotides: TGTGCCAGCAGCATACACCACGCCCTGGACAGGGTGAACGAGCAGTACTTC.

The rearrangement links TRBV30 to TRBJ1-4; D is perhaps TRBD1 (5 bases). The CDR3 sequence is 14 residues long. V lost 8 bases and J lost 4, with 17 bases in between. CDR1 and CDR2 from the germline V gene are GTSNPN and SVGIG (reference sequence). The CDR3 spells CAAAFGGGNEKLFF. The CDR3 coding sequence is TGTGCCGCCGCGTTTGGGGGGGGTAATGAAAAACTGTTTTTT.

This chain joins TRBV7-3 and TRBJ1-1; TRBD1 is a possible D gene (5 bases). Per germline, CDR1 SGHTA and CDR2 FQGTGA. V gave up 3 bases and J gave up 6 bases, with 11 bases separating them. This CDR3 comprises 13 residues. CDR3 nucleotides: TGTGCCAGCAGCTTGTCCCCCAGGGCTGAAGCTTTCTTT. Protein sequence: CASSLSPRAEAFF.

The chain recombines TRBV12-3 or TRBV12-4 with TRBJ2-1; D possibly corresponds to TRBD1 (5 bases). Trimming cost V 7 bases and J 9 bases, with 10 bases left between them. The length of the CDR3 is 11 residues. The CDR3 region is CASTRQGEQFF. The CDR3 region has the DNA TGTGCCAGCACCAGGCAGGGTGAGCAGTTCTTC.

V is TRBV5-5 and J is TRBJ2-7, with a possible D match to TRBD1 (5 bases). Germline CDR1 and CDR2: SGHKS and YYEKEE (reference sequence). The CDR3 consists of 15 residues. The germline V and J ends were trimmed by 4 bases and 2 bases, with 16 bases remaining between them. The CDR3 region is CASSTTPQGTYEQYF. CDR3 DNA sequence: TGTGCCAGCAGCACCACACCCCAGGGTACCTACGAGCAGTACTTC. The entire variable domain, with the rest obtained from reference TRBV5-5 and TRBJ2-7, is as follows: DAGVTQSPTHLIKTRGQQVTLRCSPISGHKSVSWYQQVLGQGPQFIFQYYEKEERGRGNFPDRFSARQFPNYSSELNVNALLLGDSALYLCASSTTPQGTYEQYFGPGTRLTVT.

The CDR3, as DNA: TGTGCCAGCAGCTTAGAAACAGGGGGCTACGAGCAGTACTTC. Translation gives CASSLETGGYEQYF. The rearrangement uses TRBV7-8 and TRBJ2-7; 8 bases match TRBD1. V trimming: 1 base; J trimming: 3 bases; junction bases outside the gene matches: 2. The germline V gene encodes CDR1 SGHVS and CDR2 FQNEAQ. This CDR3 has 14 amino acids.

V usage is TRBV7-2 and J usage is TRBJ1-4; TRBD1 agrees at 7 bases. The CDR3 is made up of 14 amino acids. Germline trimming cut 5 bases from V and 10 bases from J; bases unmatched to any gene: 10. CDR1 is SGHTA and CDR2 is FQGNSA in the germline V gene. The CDR3 nucleotides read TGTGCCAGCAGCCCAGGGGGAGAGGGGAGAAAACTGTTTTTT. Protein: CASSPGGEGRKLFF.

The chain has TRBV20-1 and TRBJ1-5, with 7 bases fitting TRBD1. With V trimmed by 5 bases and J by 3 bases, 7 bases remained unmatched. The CDR3 runs to 14 residues. Germline assignment: CDR1 DFQATT and CDR2 SNEGSKA (reference sequence). DNA for the CDR3: TGCAGTGCTTGGGGGACAGAAGACAATCAGCCCCAGCATTTT. Translation: CSAWGTEDNQPQHF.

The chain is built from TRBV7-2 and TRBJ2-2; D gene unclear. The CDR3 sequence is 15 residues long. Germline loops: CDR1 SGHTA, CDR2 FQGNSA. Trimming left V 4 bases short and J 2 bases short, with 11 bases between. CDR3 nucleotides: TGTGCCAGCAGCTATGGGGATCGTAACACCGGGGAGCTGTTTTTT. Translating gives CASSYGDRNTGELFF.

This chain links TRBV21-1 with TRBJ1-4; the DNA was not used to check the table's D call, TRBD1. TRBV21-1 is termed a pseudogene. This CDR3 comprises 21 residues. The CDR3 bases are TGTGCCAGCAGCAAACGGGGGGGACACGGAAGGCCCAGACCAACTAATGAAAAACTGTTTTTT. As protein: CASSKRGGHGRPRPTNEKLFF.

The chain's CDR3 is CATSPRGGYSTDTQYF. The DNA of the CDR3 is TGTGCCACCAGTCCGAGGGGAGGGTATAGCACAGATACGCAGTATTTT. The chain links TRBV15 to TRBJ2-3; the match to TRBD2 covers 7 bases. Looked up from germline, CDR1 is LNHNV and CDR2 is YYDKDF (reference sequence). The CDR3 runs 16 residues. Trimming at V came to 6 bases and at J to 0 bases, leaving 9 bases not matched to a gene.

V usage is TRBV10-1 and J usage is TRBJ1-6; TRBD1 agrees at 8 bases. The V gene end was trimmed by 2 bases and the J gene end by 2 bases; junction bases not matched to a gene: 8. Germline CDR1 is WNHNN and CDR2 is SYGVQD (reference sequence). The CDR3 loop spans 18 amino acids. In nucleotides, the CDR3 is TGCGCCAGCAGTGAGCGGCCTACAGGGGGACCCTATAATTCACCCCTCCACTTT. This gives the protein CASSERPTGGPYNSPLHF.

This clonotype was detected ten times or more. The chain links TRBV28 to TRBJ2-1, with TRBD1 matching 8 bases. This CDR3 spans 14 amino acids. V shed 5 bases, J shed 9 bases, and the junction held 9 bases outside the gene matches. In germline, CDR1 is MDHEN, CDR2 SYDVKM. CDR3 coding DNA: TGTGCCAGCAGTCCCTTTGACAGGGGCGTTGAGCAGTTCTTC. This gives the protein CASSPFDRGVEQFF.

In nucleotides, the CDR3 is TGTGCCAGCAGCCCATCGGGACCCCGAGGGCGCAATGAGCAGTACTTC. Translation: CASSPSGPRGRNEQYF. The chain carries TRBV12-3 or TRBV12-4 and TRBJ2-5; D is possibly TRBD1 or TRBD2 (5 bases each). Trimming shortened V by 6 bases and J by 11 bases, and 28 bases separated the two germline ends. CDR3 length: 16 amino acids.

This clonotype came up a few times. CDR3 nucleotide sequence: TGCGCCAGCAGCTTGACGGCAGGGGAGAGGACCGGGGAGCTGTTTTTT. As protein: CASSLTAGERTGELFF. The chain recombines TRBV5-1 with TRBJ2-2; possible D gene TRBD1, 6 bases. This CDR3 contains 16 residues. V was clipped by 1 base and J by 5 bases, with 15 bases between them. CDR1 is SGHRS, CDR2 YFSETQ, per germline.

This chain joins TRBV10-3 and TRBJ2-3; 8 bases map to TRBD2. With V trimmed by 9 bases and J by 6 bases, 17 bases remained unmatched. Germline CDR1 ENHRY, CDR2 SYGVKD. The CDR3 is 16 amino acids. CDR3 nucleotide sequence: TGTGCCATAAAAGGCGGGGGGCCCCCCATAGTTGATACGCAGTATTTT. This codes for CAIKGGGPPIVDTQYF.

V and J are TRBV10-3 and TRBJ2-5; TRBD2 might be the D (6 bases). The germline V gene has CDR1 ENHRY and CDR2 SYGVKD. The CDR3 totals 13 residues. The V gene lost 6 bases and the J gene lost 2 bases, with 10 bases spanning the gap. CDR3 sequence reads: CAISLGLQETQYF. CDR3 nucleotide sequence: TGTGCCATCAGCCTCGGACTACAAGAGACCCAGTACTTC.